This T cell receptor (beta chain) was recorded in a study of early T cells in non-severe SARS-CoV-2 infection (TCRdb year 2021). Concerning the study at large: Because TCR sequencing relied on bulk RNA taken from unsorted whole blood, pairing of alpha and beta chains was not possible.

The investigation overall reported the following: VDJdb matching was skewed toward anti-spike CD8 responses and likely underestimated virus-specific expansions, missing private and CD4 specificities.

Set within a cohort of healthcare workers in London, UK, this nested case-control study involved weekly PCR testing of nasopharyngeal swabs along with blood sampling. Healthcare workers were recruited between 23 and 31 March 2020, during the week of the UK lockdown, and were followed weekly for up to roughly 16 weeks. Receptor amplification or capture employed 5' RACE. The data were produced on a NextSeq 500. In the TCR library protocol, unique molecular identifiers were attached to individual cDNA molecules to correct for PCR bias and sequencing error. TCR alpha and beta chains were both sequenced, and the abundances of alpha and beta sequences in each sample were closely correlated with each other. The original pipeline was this. V gene, J gene and CDR3 annotation of TCR sequences was performed with Decombinator V4. TCRs were defined as expanded if a significant change between any two time points was detected under a Poisson model with p below 0.0001. TCR abundances were normalised to the total number of TCRs sequenced in each sample and reported as counts per million. MAIT TCRs were defined by TRAV1-2 paired with TRAJ12, TRAJ20 or TRAJ33, and iNKT TCRs by TRAV10 paired with TRAJ18. VDJdb, accessed on 1 November 2021, was searched for TCRs annotated for CMV, EBV and SARS-CoV-2, and TCRs annotated for more than one antigen were excluded. Starting from the raw public reads, TCRdb applied fastp trimming at Q25, assembled clones with MiXCR and retained in-frame beta chains. Each CDR3 protein appears once, grouped with its most common genes and DNA. These V and J calls derive from TCRdb rather than the authors' analysis. Counted in this sample were under 75,000 distinct CDR3 sequences; 13% of them appeared once. The ten most abundant clones make up roughly 8.3% of the sample.

The sample holds many counts of this clonotype. What this receptor recognizes is not known. There are no base qualities to consult, and no much larger clone falls within one base. The CDR3 has 14 amino acids, counting the end cysteine and phenylalanine. Here the CDR3 DNA is all that survives: 42 bases in frame from base 1. Via the germline V gene, CDR1 is MDHEN and CDR2 SYDVKM. V is shortened by 5 bases, J by 4 bases, and the region joining them spans 14 bases. The chain is assembled from TRBV28 and TRBJ1-1; perhaps TRBD1 is the D gene, with 5 bases matching. Sequencing input: whole blood. The TCR sequence derives from an adult who was a healthcare worker with PCR-confirmed SARS-CoV-2 infection or an uninfected control (not recorded which). In nucleotides, the sequence is TGTGCCAGCAGTCCCTCAGGGAAGGGCACTGAAGCTTTCTTT. This is translated as CASSPSGKGTEAFF.